This TCR beta chain is drawn from a study of cytomegalovirus exposure and HLA in healthy donors. Notes on the study in general: When presence/absence was analysed, sequencing depth was taken to be roughly uniform across donors. Rare sequences made up most TCRs, while some public TCRs were found in many donors. Several of the most significant clusters were apparently associated with common viral pathogens in a later analysis.

A word on this clone: Antigen: not known.

13 Jbeta primers and 60 Vbeta primers were used for the PCR. The table came from immunoSEQ multiplex PCR; TCRdb's copy has only in-frame clones and leaves some out. The table lists around 190,000 clones, 84% of them singletons. The V end lost 5 bases, the J end lost 5 bases, and 10 bases lay between the germline ends. The CDR3 has 14 amino acids. The germline gives CDR1 SEHNR, CDR2 FQNEAQ (reference sequence). The sequence was collected from a girl aged 2 to 10 in good health and CMV-seropositive. Sequencing was performed on PBMCs. The chain uses TRBV7-9 and TRBJ1-6; D call uncertain. Written as DNA, the CDR3 is TGTGCCAGCAGCGGAACAGTTAATAATTCACCCCTCCACTTT. This codes for CASSGTVNNSPLHF.